The rows below give T cell receptor beta chains drawn from one sample of a study of cytotoxic CD8 clonotypes in ibrutinib-treated CLL. The protocol was immunoSEQ multiplex PCR, while the TCRdb copy is restricted to in-frame clones and leaves out a portion. Of some 310,000 clones in the sample, roughly 79% were seen once. Sequencing was performed on PBMCs, taken before ibrutinib treatment. These receptors were collected from a human donor with chronic lymphocytic leukemia. CDR3s leave out the opening cysteine and the closing phenylalanine or tryptophan.

j_call v_call cdr3_aa
TRBJ2-7 TRBV4-3 ASSQDRGSSYEQY
TRBJ1-2 TRBV30 AWKRDRAANYGYT
TRBJ2-2 TRBV4-1 ASSHALPSGSLSGELF
TRBJ1-1 TRBV10-3 AISESFGERSEAF
TRBJ2-5 TRBV4-3 ASSQDPSTGGWETQY
TRBJ2-7 TRBV28 ASTTRQGADEQY
TRBJ1-5 TRBV6-5 ASKPSWGVYQPQH
TRBJ2-7 TRBV28 ASRPTITDSAFSYEQY
TRBJ2-7 TRBV28 ASTGGRLAGAEDEQY
TRBJ1-1 TRBV7-9 ASSLTGADTEAF
TRBJ2-5 TRBV28 ASNGGAMETQY
TRBJ2-1 TRBV5-5 ASIEGDDHNEQF
TRBJ2-3 TRBV5-6 ASSLDEGAGDTQY